These 29 T cell receptor beta chains share one sample of origin, sequenced in a study of blood T cell repertoires in COVID-19. Sequencing used immunoSEQ multiplex PCR; TCRdb keeps in-frame clones, though not all of them. The data contain some 140,000 clones, 65% to 90% of them seen just once; the ten biggest clones take up 8% to 9.5%. Specimen: peripheral blood. These receptors all stem from a woman in her fifties or sixties with active or convalescent COVID-19.

The chain recombines TRBV6-5 with TRBJ2-2; 10 bases fit TRBD2. The CDR3 is 14 residues long. V lost 6 bases and J lost 7; bases outside the gene matches: 5. Germline CDR1 is MNHEY and CDR2 is SVGAGI. CDR3 protein: CASRGLARNGELFF. In DNA form, the CDR3 reads TGTGCCAGCAGGGGACTAGCGAGGAACGGGGAGCTGTTTTTT.

The V call is TRBV2, the J call TRBJ2-5; possibly TRBD1 for D (6 bases). V lost 6 bases to trimming and J lost 5 bases, with 13 bases between them. CDR3 length equals 13 residues. The germline gives CDR1 SNHLY, CDR2 FYNNEI. The CDR3 coding sequence is TGTGCCAGCAGGGAAAATAGGGGGGAGACCCAGTACTTC. Translated, it gives CASRENRGETQYF. The whole variable domain, remainder taken from reference TRBV2 and TRBJ2-5, is EPEVTQTPSHQVTQMGQEVILRCVPISNHLYFYWYRQILGQKVEFLVSFYNNEISEKSEIFDDQFSVERPDGSNFTLKIRSTKLEDSAMYFCASRENRGETQYFGPGTRLLVL.

There are a few counts of this clone. The chain has TRBV2 and TRBJ2-7, with a weak D call TRBD2 (6 bases). The CDR3 has 16 residues. Looked up from germline, CDR1 is SNHLY and CDR2 is FYNNEI. Trimming stripped 4 bases from V and 0 bases from J, with 16 bases between. The CDR3 protein is CASSVLPQTSSYEQYV. CDR3 coding DNA: TGTGCCAGCAGTGTACTCCCGCAGACTAGCTCCTACGAGCAGTACGTC.

CDR3: CASSPVNLGYTF. CDR3 bases: TGTGCCAGCAGCCCCGTAAATTTGGGCTACACCTTC. The chain recombines TRBV7-2 with TRBJ1-2, with D uncertain. CDR3 length: 12 amino acids. Trimming shortened V by 5 bases and J by 8 bases, and 12 bases separated the two germline ends. The germline V gene encodes CDR1 SGHTA and CDR2 FQGNSA. Complete variable domain (other parts from reference TRBV7-2 and TRBJ1-2): GAGVSQSPSNKVTEKGKDVELRCDPISGHTALYWYRQSLGQGLEFLIYFQGNSAPDKSGLPSDRFSAERTGGSVSTLTIQRTQQEDSAVYLCASSPVNLGYTFGSGTRLTVV.

The rearrangement uses TRBV6-5 and TRBJ1-4, with a possible D match to TRBD1 (6 bases). V lost 7 bases and J 3 bases, leaving 15 bases between the germline ends. This CDR3 has 15 residues. Germline lookup yields CDR1 MNHEY and CDR2 SVGAGI. The CDR3 DNA sequence: TGTGCCAGCAAGGGGGTAACCGGCTCTAATGAAAAACTGTTTTTT. Amino acid sequence: CASKGVTGSNEKLFF.

V gene TRBV12-3 or TRBV12-4 combines with J gene TRBJ1-2, with a possible D match to TRBD1 (6 bases). CDR3 length: 13 residues. V shed 6 bases and J shed 3 bases, with 11 bases lying between them. The CDR3 DNA is TGTGCCAGCAGCCCCTCAGGGGACTATGGCTACACCTTC. Its protein product is CASSPSGDYGYTF.

On this clone: The junction departs from the called germline gene at one end, perhaps through a read error. The chain uses TRBV28 and TRBJ2-2; TRBD2 matches 13 bases. The CDR3 covers 16 residues. The germline CDR1 and CDR2 sequences are MDHEN and SYDVKM. The CDR3, as DNA: TGTGCCAGCAGTAAAACTAGCGGGGGGGACCACCGGGGAGCTGTTTTT. It codes for CASSKTSGGDHRGAVF.

The genes are TRBV7-3 and TRBJ2-1; 10 bases line up with TRBD1. The CDR3 loop spans 15 amino acids. The ends lost 5 bases at V and 8 bases at J; junction bases unmatched: 9. Germline V gives CDR1 SGHTA, CDR2 FQGTGA. The CDR3 reads CASSLDRGLNDEQFF. Here the CDR3 DNA reads TGTGCCAGCAGCCTAGACAGGGGGCTGAACGATGAGCAGTTCTTC.

This sequence joins TRBV18 and TRBJ1-1, with a tentative D call TRBD1 (6 bases). Per germline, CDR1 KGHSH and CDR2 LQKENI. The CDR3 is made up of 14 amino acids. V shed 3 bases and J shed 4 bases, with 12 bases lying between them. CDR3 protein: CASSPQGSVTEAFF. In DNA form, the CDR3 reads TGTGCCAGCTCACCCCAGGGGTCGGTCACTGAAGCTTTCTTT.

This clone is a singleton in its sample. The V call is TRBV13, the J call TRBJ1-2; a weak D match, TRBD1 (5 bases). CDR1 and CDR2 from the germline V gene are PRHDT and FYEKMQ (reference sequence). Trimming took off 4 bases at V and 1 base at J, with 13 bases between the two ends. CDR3 length equals 15 residues. In DNA, the CDR3 is TGTGCCAGCAGCTCTCCGGGGGGAGGTAACTATGGCTACACCTTC. It translates to CASSSPGGGNYGYTF.

This chain connects TRBV28 to TRBJ1-1; TRBD1 matches 11 bases. This CDR3 region has 16 residues. J gave up 5 bases and V 4 bases, and 9 bases lay outside the gene matches. Germline V gene lookup returns CDR1 MDHEN and CDR2 SYDVKM. CDR3 DNA: TGTGCCAGCAGTTCCCGGGACAGGGGGGTGAGAACTGAAGCTTTCTTT. It codes for CASSSRDRGVRTEAFF.

J is TRBJ1-1 and V is TRBV29-1; 7 bases agree with TRBD1. The CDR3 covers 13 residues. V trimming: 7 bases; J trimming: 0 bases; junction bases outside the gene matches: 5. Germline CDR1 reads SQVTM; CDR2 reads ANQGSEA. This CDR3 reads CSGQQGLNTEAFF. As DNA, the CDR3 is TGCAGCGGCCAACAGGGGTTGAACACTGAAGCTTTCTTT.

The chain recombines TRBV5-1 with TRBJ1-1; D is uncertain. CDR3 length: 17 residues. V gave up 2 bases and J gave up 1 base, with 18 bases separating them. Germline V lookup: CDR1 SGHRS, CDR2 YFSETQ. This CDR3 is CASSFDPPGRKNTEAFF. The CDR3 nucleotides read TGCGCCAGCAGCTTCGATCCCCCGGGAAGAAAGAACACTGAAGCTTTCTTT.

The chain joins TRBV27 to TRBJ1-2, with D perhaps TRBD1 (5 bases). V was cut by 0 bases and J by 4 bases, with 15 bases left in between. This CDR3 contains 16 residues. Looked up from germline, CDR1 is MNHEY and CDR2 is SMNVEV (reference sequence). CDR3 nucleotide sequence: TGTGCCAGCAGTTTATCGTACGACAGTAGCTTCTATGGCTACACCTTC. Amino acid sequence: CASSLSYDSSFYGYTF.

The chain carries TRBV5-1 and TRBJ1-4, with a possible D match to TRBD1 (6 bases). CDR1 and CDR2 (germline): SGHRS, YFSETQ. CDR3 length: 14 residues. V lost 4 bases, J lost 9 bases, and 16 bases lay in between. The CDR3 reads CASSPRTETKKLFF. CDR3 DNA: TGCGCCAGCAGCCCCAGGACAGAGACAAAAAAACTGTTTTTT. The complete variable domain, with remaining parts taken from reference TRBV5-1 and TRBJ1-4, reads KAGVTQTPRYLIKTRGQQVTLSCSPISGHRSVSWYQQTPGQGLQFLFEYFSETQRNKGNFPGRFSGRQFSNSRSEMNVSTLELGDSALYLCASSPRTETKKLFFGSGTQLSVL.

The chain uses TRBV18 and TRBJ2-5, with a weak D call TRBD2 (5 bases). V lost 4 bases and J lost 3, with 12 bases in between. This CDR3 is 14 amino acids long. CDR1 and CDR2 from the germline V gene are KGHSH and LQKENI. DNA for the CDR3: TGTGCCAGCTCACACCGGGAAGATAAAGAGACCCAGTACTTC. Translating it yields CASSHREDKETQYF.

This chain joins TRBV6-5 and TRBJ2-3; D gene unclear. This CDR3 is 12 amino acids long. V dropped 9 bases and J dropped 4 bases, with 11 bases sitting between them. CDR1 is MNHEY and CDR2 is SVGAGI in the germline V gene. The CDR3 protein is CASHSSSDTQYF. DNA of the CDR3: TGTGCCAGTCACTCTAGTTCAGATACGCAGTATTTT.

This sequence joins TRBV28 and TRBJ2-7; tentative D call: TRBD1 (5 bases). V was pared by 5 bases and J by 4 bases, with 18 bases between. Germline CDR1 and CDR2: MDHEN and SYDVKM. The length of the CDR3 is 15 residues. CDR3 loop: CASSDTSWGLYEQYV. The CDR3 nucleotides are TGTGCCAGCAGTGATACGTCGTGGGGCCTTTACGAGCAGTACGTC.

The chain couples TRBV30 to TRBJ1-4; D remains unclear. This CDR3 spans 14 amino acids. The V gene's germline CDR1 is GTSNPN and CDR2 SVGIG (reference sequence). Trimming cost V 2 bases and J 0 bases, with 7 bases left between them. The CDR3 nucleotides read TGTGCCTGGAGTAATCCTCCAACTAATGAAAAACTGTTTTTT. Protein sequence: CAWSNPPTNEKLFF.

The chain is built from TRBV18 and TRBJ2-5; unclear D gene. CDR3 size: 13 residues. Germline V gene lookup returns CDR1 KGHSH and CDR2 LQKENI. With 0 bases removed from V and 5 bases from J, the gap between germline ends came to 7 bases. The chain's CDR3 is CASSPPSVETQYF. In nucleotides, the CDR3 is TGTGCCAGCTCACCACCTTCGGTGGAGACCCAGTACTTC.

This sequence joins TRBV28 and TRBJ1-2, with 9 nucleotides matching TRBD1. This CDR3 is 12 amino acids long. Germline loops: CDR1 MDHEN, CDR2 SYDVKM. V trimming: 9 bases; J trimming: 3 bases; junction bases outside the gene matches: 2. The CDR3, as DNA: TGTGCCAGTTGGGACAGGGACTATGGCTACACCTTC. As protein: CASWDRDYGYTF.

V is TRBV2 and J is TRBJ2-5, with a possible D match to TRBD2 (6 bases). V was cut by 6 bases and J by 4 bases, with 15 bases left in between. Germline-derived CDR1 and CDR2 are SNHLY and FYNNEI. CDR3 size: 14 residues. The chain's CDR3 is CASSSRRGLETQYF. CDR3 sequence (DNA): TGTGCCAGCAGCTCACGACGGGGGTTAGAGACCCAGTACTTC.

The chain carries TRBV6-1 and TRBJ1-2; tentative D call: TRBD1 (6 bases). The germline V gene has CDR1 MNHNS and CDR2 SASEGT. V was shortened by 2 bases and J by 8 bases, with 9 bases between the two germline ends. This CDR3 contains 12 residues. CDR3 amino acids: CASSESGVGYTF. CDR3 DNA sequence: TGTGCCAGCAGTGAATCAGGGGTCGGCTACACCTTC.

This chain links TRBV29-1 with TRBJ2-5, with TRBD2 matching over 13 bases. The J segment lost 0 bases and the V segment lost 7 bases, leaving 11 bases of the junction unmatched. Germline values: CDR1 SQVTM, CDR2 ANQGSEA. The CDR3 has 17 amino acids. DNA for the CDR3: TGCAGCGGGCACCTTGGGACTAGCGGGACGTACCAAGAGACCCAGTACTTC. Protein sequence: CSGHLGTSGTYQETQYF.

The CDR3 loop reads CASHRGGNTEAFF. Written as DNA, the CDR3 is TGTGCCAGTCACAGGGGGGGGAACACTGAAGCTTTCTTT. V gene TRBV2 combines with J gene TRBJ1-1; 8 positions match TRBD1. The CDR3 contains 13 residues. Germline CDR1 reads SNHLY; CDR2 reads FYNNEI. V was pared by 9 bases and J by 1 base, with 4 bases of the junction left unmatched.

The rearrangement links TRBV7-2 to TRBJ1-2; D is uncertain. The V end lost 8 bases, the J end lost 6 bases, and 16 bases lay between the germline ends. The CDR3 is made up of 13 amino acids. Germline CDR1 and CDR2: SGHTA and FQGNSA. CDR3 coding DNA: TGTGCCAGCGTCCTATCCGTCGATAATGGCTACACCTTC. Translated, it gives CASVLSVDNGYTF. Full variable domain (rest looked up from reference TRBV7-2 and TRBJ1-2): GAGVSQSPSNKVTEKGKDVELRCDPISGHTALYWYRQSLGQGLEFLIYFQGNSAPDKSGLPSDRFSAERTGGSVSTLTIQRTQQEDSAVYLCASVLSVDNGYTFGSGTRLTVV.

This clone has only one observation. This sequence joins TRBV24-1 and TRBJ1-2; 10 nucleotides align to TRBD1. J gave up 4 bases and V 3 bases, and 7 bases lay outside the gene matches. Germline-derived CDR1 and CDR2 are KGHDR and SFDVKD. This CDR3 spans 16 amino acids. CDR3 sequence reads: CATSDVRQGAGYGYTF. CDR3 DNA: TGTGCCACCAGTGATGTCAGACAGGGGGCTGGCTATGGCTACACCTTC.

V gene TRBV19 combines with J gene TRBJ1-5; tentatively, D is TRBD1 (5 bases). This CDR3 spans 15 amino acids. Trimming stripped 5 bases from V and 0 bases from J, with 11 bases between. The germline CDR1 and CDR2 sequences are LNHDA and SQIVND (reference sequence). The CDR3 coding sequence is TGTGCCAGTAGTCGCGGGACGCATAGCAATCAGCCCCAGCATTTT. It encodes CASSRGTHSNQPQHF. Supplemented by reference TRBV19 and TRBJ1-5, the full variable domain reads DGGITQSPKYLFRKEGQNVTLSCEQNLNHDAMYWYRQDPGQGLRLIYYSQIVNDFQKGDIAEGYSVSREKKESFPLTVTSAQKNPTAFYLCASSRGTHSNQPQHFGDGTRLSIL.

This clone showed up just once. The chain recombines TRBV6-1 with TRBJ2-7; TRBD1 is a possible D gene (5 bases). The CDR3 has 14 residues. Trimming pared 1 base from V and 2 bases from J, leaving 9 bases between. The germline V gene has CDR1 MNHNS and CDR2 SASEGT. The CDR3 nucleotides read TGTGCCAGCAGTGAAGGACAGTCCCCCTACGAGCAGTACGTC. Residues: CASSEGQSPYEQYV.